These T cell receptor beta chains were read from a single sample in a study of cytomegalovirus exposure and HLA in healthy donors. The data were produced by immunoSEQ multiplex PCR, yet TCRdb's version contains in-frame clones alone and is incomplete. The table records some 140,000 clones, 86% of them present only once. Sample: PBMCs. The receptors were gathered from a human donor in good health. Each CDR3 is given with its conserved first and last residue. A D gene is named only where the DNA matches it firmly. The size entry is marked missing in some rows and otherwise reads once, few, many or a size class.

CDR3: CASSLTGGGGDTQYF
DNA: TGTGCCAGCAGCTTAACAGGGGGCGGCGGAGATACGCAGTATTTT
V: TRBV5-4
J: TRBJ2-3
size: -
D: TRBD1

CDR3: CASSLGQARGYTF
DNA: TGTGCCAGCAGTCTGGGACAGGCCAGAGGCTACACCTTC
V: TRBV2
J: TRBJ1-2
size: -
D: TRBD1

CDR3: CASNPLRGVSTDTQYF
DNA: TGTGCCAGCAACCCCCTCAGGGGCGTGAGCACAGATACGCAGTATTTT
V: TRBV7-2
J: TRBJ2-3
size: once
D: -

CDR3: CASSFSRGYGYTF
DNA: TGTGCCAGCAGCTTTTCCAGAGGATATGGCTACACCTTC
V: TRBV5-4
J: TRBJ1-2
size: -
D: -

CDR3: CSATVAYEQYF
DNA: TGCAGTGCTACGGTCGCCTACGAGCAGTACTTC
V: TRBV20-1
J: TRBJ2-7
size: -
D: -

CDR3: CASSLYRGTKDSGANVLTF
DNA: TGTGCCAGCAGTTTATATCGGGGGACCAAAGACTCTGGGGCCAACGTCCTGACTTTC
V: TRBV27
J: TRBJ2-6
size: -
D: -

CDR3: CASSLGLDYEQYF
DNA: TGTGCCAGCAGCCTGGGACTTGATTACGAGCAGTACTTC
V: TRBV7-8
J: TRBJ2-7
size: -
D: -

CDR3: CAWSVAGGRTDTQYF
DNA: TGTGCCTGGAGCGTAGCGGGAGGTAGAACAGATACGCAGTATTTT
V: TRBV30
J: TRBJ2-3
size: -
D: TRBD2

CDR3: CASSLLPDNSYEQYF
DNA: TGTGCCAGCAGCTTACTCCCGGACAACTCCTACGAGCAGTACTTC
V: TRBV11-2
J: TRBJ2-7
size: -
D: -

CDR3: CASASRNRNTEAFF
DNA: TGTGCCAGCGCTAGCCGGAACCGGAACACTGAAGCTTTCTTT
V: TRBV5-4
J: TRBJ1-1
size: -
D: -

CDR3: CASSPRTISYNEQFF
DNA: TGTGCCAGCAGCCCTCGGACAATCTCCTACAATGAGCAGTTCTTC
V: TRBV9
J: TRBJ2-1
size: -
D: -

CDR3: CASSTARGAFF
DNA: TGTGCCAGTAGTACGGCCAGGGGCGCTTTCTTT
V: TRBV19
J: TRBJ1-1
size: once
D: -

CDR3: CASSSGGYQPQHF
DNA: TGTGCCAGCAGTTCAGGGGGCTATCAGCCCCAGCATTTT
V: TRBV6-5
J: TRBJ1-5
size: -
D: TRBD1

CDR3: CASSPLTGNNEQFF
DNA: TGTGCCAGCAGCCCCTTGACAGGGAACAATGAGCAGTTCTTC
V: TRBV7-6
J: TRBJ2-1
size: -
D: TRBD1

CDR3: CASSETGWVNTEAFF
DNA: TGTGCCAGCAGCGAAACAGGCTGGGTCAACACTGAAGCTTTCTTT
V: TRBV5-6
J: TRBJ1-1
size: once
D: -

CDR3: CASSPTGGNSPLHF
DNA: TGCGCCAGCAGCCCGACAGGGGGCAATTCACCCCTCCACTTT
V: TRBV5-1
J: TRBJ1-6
size: few
D: TRBD1

CDR3: CATSRGRVRETQYF
DNA: TGTGCCACCAGCAGAGGGAGGGTGAGGGAGACCCAGTACTTC
V: TRBV15
J: TRBJ2-5
size: -
D: -

CDR3: CASSLVYRGKNGYTF
DNA: TGTGCCAGCAGCTTAGTGTACAGGGGGAAGAATGGCTACACCTTC
V: TRBV7-9
J: TRBJ1-2
size: few
D: TRBD1

CDR3: CASSAAGTAYEQYF
DNA: TGTGCCAGCTCAGCAGCCGGGACAGCCTACGAGCAGTACTTC
V: TRBV18
J: TRBJ2-7
size: -
D: TRBD1

CDR3: CASSSHNGNTIYF
DNA: TGTGCCAGCAGCTCCCACAATGGAAACACCATATATTTT
V: TRBV7-8
J: TRBJ1-3
size: -
D: -

CDR3: CASSPGPNDRGTEAFF
DNA: TGCGCCAGCAGTCCCGGGCCGAACGACAGGGGCACTGAAGCTTTCTTT
V: TRBV5-1
J: TRBJ1-1
size: -
D: TRBD1

CDR3: CASSASGAGDEQFF
DNA: TGTGCCAGCAGTGCTAGCGGGGCAGGGGATGAGCAGTTCTTC
V: TRBV6-4
J: TRBJ2-1
size: once
D: TRBD2

CDR3: CASSLVVVTAIGGTQYF
DNA: TGTGCCAGCAGCTTAGTTGTTGTGACGGCCATTGGAGGGACCCAGTACTTC
V: TRBV7-9
J: TRBJ2-5
size: -
D: -

CDR3: CASSLDAYMTDNEQFF
DNA: TGTGCCAGCAGCTTAGATGCGTATATGACAGACAATGAGCAGTTCTTC
V: TRBV11-2
J: TRBJ2-1
size: once
D: -

CDR3: CASISLRSGNQPQHF
DNA: TGTGCCAGCATTTCGCTGAGATCGGGCAATCAGCCCCAGCATTTT
V: TRBV5-8
J: TRBJ1-5
size: once
D: -

CDR3: CASSTERNQPQHF
DNA: TGTGCCAGCAGTACAGAGAGAAATCAGCCCCAGCATTTT
V: TRBV6-4
J: TRBJ1-5
size: -
D: -

CDR3: CASSFRAGASSYEQYF
DNA: TGTGCCAGCAGCTTTCGAGCGGGAGCTTCATCCTACGAGCAGTACTTC
V: TRBV7-2
J: TRBJ2-7
size: -
D: TRBD2

CDR3: CSVKTGGILYEQYF
DNA: TGCAGCGTTAAAACAGGGGGGATCCTCTACGAGCAGTACTTC
V: TRBV29-1
J: TRBJ2-7
size: -
D: TRBD1

CDR3: CSVWGGNIQYF
DNA: TGCAGCGTTTGGGGAGGGAACATTCAGTACTTC
V: TRBV29-1
J: TRBJ2-4
size: once
D: TRBD2

CDR3: CASSHRVGGTGELFF
DNA: TGTGCCAGCAGCCATAGGGTAGGAGGAACCGGGGAGCTGTTTTTT
V: TRBV28
J: TRBJ2-2
size: once
D: -

CDR3: CASSSLPGSGSAANYEQYF
DNA: TGTGCCAGCAGCTCCCTACCGGGTAGCGGGAGCGCCGCGAACTACGAGCAGTACTTC
V: TRBV28
J: TRBJ2-7
size: -
D: TRBD2

CDR3: CASSLTVDTRQETQYF
DNA: TGTGCCAGCAGCTTAACCGTTGACACTCGCCAAGAGACCCAGTACTTC
V: TRBV7-2
J: TRBJ2-5
size: -
D: -

CDR3: CASSSGTGERGYGYTF
DNA: TGCGCCAGCAGTTCGGGGACAGGGGAAAGGGGCTATGGCTACACCTTC
V: TRBV4-1
J: TRBJ1-2
size: -
D: TRBD1

CDR3: CASSLTGVTNEKLFF
DNA: TGTGCCAGCAGCCTTACAGGGGTTACTAATGAAAAACTGTTTTTT
V: TRBV7-9
J: TRBJ1-4
size: -
D: TRBD1

CDR3: CASSNSGSGEQYF
DNA: TGTGCCAGCAGCAATAGCGGGAGCGGCGAGCAGTACTTC
V: TRBV9
J: TRBJ2-7
size: many
D: TRBD2

CDR3: CASSFGQPSYEQYF
DNA: TGTGCCAGCAGCTTCGGACAGCCGTCCTACGAGCAGTACTTC
V: TRBV7-9
J: TRBJ2-7
size: -
D: -

CDR3: CASSQEQVAYEQYF
DNA: TGCGCCAGCAGCCAAGAGCAGGTGGCCTACGAGCAGTACTTC
V: TRBV4-3
J: TRBJ2-7
size: few
D: -

CDR3: CASRGQGKVYGYTF
DNA: TGTGCCAGCAGAGGACAGGGAAAAGTGTATGGCTACACCTTC
V: TRBV25-1
J: TRBJ1-2
size: -
D: TRBD1

CDR3: CASSDGQGASGANVLTF
DNA: TGTGCCAGCAGCGACGGACAGGGGGCCTCTGGGGCCAACGTCCTGACTTTC
V: TRBV9
J: TRBJ2-6
size: -
D: TRBD1

CDR3: CASSLAGTGHGYTF
DNA: TGTGCCAGCAGCTTGGCCGGGACAGGGCATGGCTACACCTTC
V: TRBV5-6
J: TRBJ1-2
size: few
D: TRBD1

CDR3: CASSFSWDSYLETQYF
DNA: TGTGCCAGCAGCTTCTCGTGGGACTCTTACCTGGAGACCCAGTACTTC
V: TRBV7-8
J: TRBJ2-5
size: -
D: -

CDR3: CASSLGSHSDQPQHF
DNA: TGTGCCAGCAGCTTGGGTTCACATTCCGATCAGCCCCAGCATTTT
V: TRBV5-6
J: TRBJ1-5
size: -
D: -

CDR3: CASSLRASGVVGTYNEQFF
DNA: TGTGCCAGCAGCTTAAGGGCTAGCGGGGTAGTAGGCACCTACAATGAGCAGTTCTTC
V: TRBV7-3
J: TRBJ2-1
size: -
D: TRBD2

CDR3: CASSVEGANYGYTF
DNA: TGTGCCAGCAGCGTGGAAGGGGCTAACTATGGCTACACCTTC
V: TRBV5-4
J: TRBJ1-2
size: -
D: -

CDR3: CASSGTDVQGFIPYGYTF
DNA: TGTGCCAGCAGCGGAACAGACGTACAGGGATTTATACCGTATGGCTACACCTTC
V: TRBV5-6
J: TRBJ1-2
size: -
D: -

CDR3: CASRFSGTDTQYF
DNA: TGCGCCAGCAGGTTCTCAGGCACAGATACGCAGTATTTT
V: TRBV10-2
J: TRBJ2-3
size: -
D: -

CDR3: CASSEGTVYGYTF
DNA: TGTGCCAGCAGTGAGGGGACAGTCTATGGCTACACCTTC
V: TRBV6-1
J: TRBJ1-2
size: -
D: TRBD1

CDR3: CASSIYHGAPYGYTF
DNA: TGTGCCAGTAGTATTTATCATGGGGCGCCGTATGGCTACACCTTC
V: TRBV19
J: TRBJ1-2
size: -
D: -

CDR3: CASSLGQLNQPQHF
DNA: TGTGCCAGCAGCTTAGGACAGCTCAATCAGCCCCAGCATTTT
V: TRBV7-2
J: TRBJ1-5
size: -
D: -

CDR3: CASSLTGADTQYF
DNA: TGTGCCAGCAGTCTGACAGGTGCGGATACGCAGTATTTT
V: TRBV27
J: TRBJ2-3
size: -
D: -

CDR3: CASSPPSLNTEAFF
DNA: TGTGCCAGCAGTCCCCCGTCCCTGAACACTGAAGCTTTCTTT
V: TRBV28
J: TRBJ1-1
size: -
D: -